These 6 T cell receptor beta chains share one sample of origin, sequenced in a study of T cell responses to AZD1222 COVID-19 vaccine. Sequenced by immunoSEQ multiplex PCR; TCRdb stores in-frame clones only, minus some. The profile covers 90,000 to 130,000 clones, with 80% to 85% appearing a single time and around a tenth taken by the ten largest. Sequences were derived from peripheral blood, sampled on day 0 of AZD1222 vaccination. These receptor sequences come from an adult in good health.

The J gene is TRBJ1-3, the V gene TRBV25-1; D is possibly TRBD1 (5 bases). This CDR3 has 16 residues. Germline V lookup: CDR1 MGHDK, CDR2 SYGVNS. V lost 4 bases to trimming and J lost 0 bases, with 13 bases between them. The CDR3 spells CASSAPGRNSGNTIYF. CDR3 sequence (DNA): TGTGCCAGCAGTGCACCGGGACGAAACTCTGGAAACACCATATATTTT.

The V gene is TRBV5-1, the J gene TRBJ2-1; the D gene is possibly TRBD2 (6 bases). Trimming took 3 bases from V and 6 from J, leaving 16 bases between them. The CDR3 spans 15 residues. Per germline, CDR1 SGHRS and CDR2 YFSETQ. The CDR3 protein is CASSSGTFGSNEQFF. The CDR3 DNA is TGCGCCAGCAGCTCCGGGACTTTCGGGAGCAATGAGCAGTTCTTC.

The rearrangement links TRBV5-4 to TRBJ1-2; TRBD1 matches 7 bases. The germline gives CDR1 SGHNT, CDR2 YYREEE (reference sequence). J was trimmed by 8 bases and V by 4 bases; bases with no gene match: 11. CDR3 length: 14 residues. The CDR3 spells CASSVTGALMGYTF. CDR3 sequence (DNA): TGTGCCAGCAGCGTTACAGGGGCCCTGATGGGCTACACCTTC.

J is TRBJ2-3 and V is TRBV3-1 (or the pseudogene TRBV3-2); 14 bases align to TRBD2. Losses at the gene ends were 3 bases for V and 5 bases for J; bases not matched to a gene: 4. Germline V lookup: CDR1 LGHDT, CDR2 YNNKEL (reference sequence). The CDR3 length is 16 residues. CDR3 in amino acids: CASSQGLAGEGDTQYF. The CDR3 DNA is TGTGCCAGCAGCCAGGGACTAGCGGGAGAGGGAGATACGCAGTATTTT.

This clone appeared a few times. The chain couples TRBV7-2 to TRBJ2-6, with a possible D match to TRBD2 (6 bases). The germline CDR1 and CDR2 sequences are SGHTA and FQGNSA. This CDR3 region has 17 residues. Trimming shortened V by 5 bases and J by 4 bases, and 18 bases separated the two germline ends. CDR3 region: CASSGGGASSGANVLTF. CDR3 nucleotides: TGTGCCAGCAGCGGTGGCGGGGCTAGCTCGGGGGCCAACGTCCTGACTTTC.

The CDR3 is CASSLPGEWVAFF. Here the CDR3 DNA reads TGTGCCAGCAGTTTACCCGGGGAGTGGGTAGCTTTCTTT. This chain links TRBV12-3 or TRBV12-4 with TRBJ1-1; no clear D. The CDR3 length is 13 residues. Trimming shortened V by 2 bases and J by 10 bases, and 14 bases separated the two germline ends.